Below, 9 T cell receptor beta chains from the same sample are listed, as sequenced in a study of shared clonotypes between healthy human individuals (dated by TCRdb to about 2020). The library was generated by the immunoSEQ multiplex PCR assay. TCRdb carries this immuneACCESS record with in-frame sequences only. Its versions omit some clonotypes, under half of them owing to an unresolved V gene in the studies checked, with the rest unexplained. The sample has 2 million to 2.5 million clones on record, approximately 94% of them singletons. The ten most abundant clones make up 0.1% to 0.15% of the sample. The sequencing sample was made of naive CD4+ T cells sorted from blood. The cell subset or site tag for this specimen amounts to: CD45RA+ positively selected. The source is a young man in good health.

The chain links TRBV7-3 to TRBJ1-3; D is uncertain. The CDR3 covers 14 residues. The V end lost 1 base, the J end lost 2 bases, and 6 bases lay between the germline ends. Germline loops: CDR1 SGHTA, CDR2 FQGTGA. Here the CDR3 DNA reads TGTGCCAGCAGCTTAAACCCGGCTGGAAACACCATATATTTT. Translating it yields CASSLNPAGNTIYF.

The chain uses TRBV4-2 and TRBJ1-2, with 11 positions matching TRBD1. Germline loops: CDR1 LGHNA, CDR2 YNFKEQ. The CDR3 totals 15 residues. V trimming: 1 base; J trimming: 8 bases; junction bases outside the gene matches: 6. CDR3 residues: CASSQVGQGANGYTF. DNA for the CDR3: TGTGCCAGCAGCCAAGTCGGACAGGGGGCGAACGGCTACACCTTC.

The chain joins TRBV11-2 to TRBJ2-1; 11 bases fit TRBD2. Trimming took 5 bases from V and 3 from J; bases not matched to a gene: 3. CDR3 length: 15 residues. Germline assignment: CDR1 SGHAT and CDR2 FQNNGV. This CDR3 reads CASSRLAGGYNEQFF. CDR3 nucleotides: TGTGCCAGCAGCCGTCTAGCGGGAGGCTACAATGAGCAGTTCTTC.

The chain links TRBV9 to TRBJ1-1; 7 bases fit TRBD1. CDR1 and CDR2 (germline): SGDLS, YYNGEE. V lost 4 bases to trimming and J lost 0 bases; unmatched junction nucleotides: 3. The CDR3 is 14 residues long. The CDR3 reads CASSKTGLNTEAFF. For the CDR3, the DNA is TGTGCCAGCAGCAAGACAGGGTTGAACACTGAAGCTTTCTTT.

The chain joins TRBV2 to TRBJ1-6, with 8 nucleotides matching TRBD1. Germline V gene lookup returns CDR1 SNHLY and CDR2 FYNNEI. Losses at the gene ends were 1 base for V and 13 bases for J; bases not matched to a gene: 6. The CDR3 has 14 residues. CDR3 residues: CASSEGQGQTPLHF. DNA for the CDR3: TGTGCCAGCAGTGAAGGACAGGGGCAAACTCCCCTCCACTTT.

The CDR3 sequence: CASSLDPPGNPSTDTQYF. CDR3 coding DNA: TGCGCCAGCAGCTTGGACCCCCCAGGCAACCCTAGCACAGATACGCAGTATTTT. This chain joins TRBV5-1 and TRBJ2-3; no definite D call. V lost 0 bases to trimming and J lost 0 bases, with 17 bases between them. Germline loops: CDR1 SGHRS, CDR2 YFSETQ. This CDR3 is 18 amino acids long.

The V and J genes are TRBV2 and TRBJ1-6; no reliable D call. The V gene lost 8 bases and the J gene lost 8 bases, with 16 bases spanning the gap. This CDR3 comprises 14 residues. CDR1 SNHLY and CDR2 FYNNEI come from the germline V gene. CDR3 in DNA: TGTGCCAGCCAAACCGGACGGGCAGATTCACCCCTCCACTTT. Translated, it gives CASQTGRADSPLHF.

V gene TRBV11-2 combines with J gene TRBJ1-4, with a weak D call TRBD1 (5 bases). Trimming shortened V by 2 bases and J by 2 bases, and 15 bases separated the two germline ends. The germline gives CDR1 SGHAT, CDR2 FQNNGV. CDR3 length equals 17 residues. CDR3 sequence: CASSLSGGKETNEKLFF. The CDR3 bases are TGTGCCAGCAGCTTATCTGGGGGGAAGGAGACTAATGAAAAACTGTTTTTT.

The chain links TRBV20-1 to TRBJ2-1; D not certain. The CDR3 spans 10 residues. Germline assignment: CDR1 DFQATT and CDR2 SNEGSKA (reference sequence). V was cut by 5 bases and J by 5 bases, with 4 bases left in between. The CDR3 sequence: CSAVDNEQFF. The CDR3 DNA reads as TGCAGTGCTGTTGACAATGAGCAGTTCTTC.